This is a list of T cell receptor beta chains from one sample in a study of blood T cell repertoires in COVID-19. Assay: immunoSEQ multiplex PCR; the TCRdb copy retains only in-frame clones and omits some. The profile covers around 130,000 clones, with approximately 90% appearing a single time and roughly 9.6% taken by the ten largest. The specimen sequenced was peripheral blood. The source of these receptors is a woman of 80 years or more with acute or convalescent COVID-19. The CDR3 runs from the conserved cysteine through the conserved F or W. D genes are given only for firm matches. Not all rows give a size; the values are once, few, many and, for expanded clones, a class.

j_gene: TRBJ2-2; d_gene: TRBD1; abundance: NA; v_gene: TRBV2; CDR3nt: TGTGCCAGCAGTGGACAGGGAACCGGGGAGCTGTTTTTT; CDR3aa: CASSGQGTGELFF
j_gene: TRBJ1-1; d_gene: NA; abundance: NA; v_gene: TRBV10-3; CDR3nt: TGTGCCATCAGTGGGACTTTCAGGAACACTGAAGCTTTCTTT; CDR3aa: CAISGTFRNTEAFF
j_gene: TRBJ1-1; d_gene: NA; abundance: NA; v_gene: TRBV20-1; CDR3nt: TGCAATGCCCGGGTGAACACTGAAGCTTTCTTT; CDR3aa: CNARVNTEAFF
j_gene: TRBJ2-3; d_gene: NA; abundance: NA; v_gene: TRBV5-1; CDR3nt: TGCGCCAGCAGCTCCCATCAAACGGGGACAGATACGCAGTATTTT; CDR3aa: CASSSHQTGTDTQYF
j_gene: TRBJ1-3; d_gene: NA; abundance: NA; v_gene: TRBV29-1; CDR3nt: TGCAGCGTCAGGGTCGGTCGGAGCTCTGGAAACACCATATATTTT; CDR3aa: CSVRVGRSSGNTIYF
j_gene: TRBJ1-4; d_gene: NA; abundance: few; v_gene: TRBV2; CDR3nt: TGTGCCAGCAGCAGGTCTAATGAAAAACTGTTTTTT; CDR3aa: CASSRSNEKLFF
j_gene: TRBJ1-2; d_gene: NA; abundance: NA; v_gene: TRBV6-5; CDR3nt: TGTGCCAGCAGTTACGGTGGGGGGGGCGCTAATGGCTACACCTTC; CDR3aa: CASSYGGGGANGYTF
j_gene: TRBJ2-7; d_gene: NA; abundance: NA; v_gene: TRBV2; CDR3nt: TGTGCCAGCAGTGTCGGTAGAGATTGGGAGCAGTACTTC; CDR3aa: CASSVGRDWEQYF
j_gene: TRBJ1-1; d_gene: TRBD1; abundance: NA; v_gene: TRBV11-2; CDR3nt: TGTGCCAGCAGCAAAACAGGGGGCGGCAACACTGAAGCTTTCTTT; CDR3aa: CASSKTGGGNTEAFF
j_gene: TRBJ1-4; d_gene: TRBD1; abundance: NA; v_gene: TRBV6-6; CDR3nt: TGTGCCAGCAGTAGACAGGGAGGAGGGGAAAAACTGTTTTTT; CDR3aa: CASSRQGGGEKLFF
j_gene: TRBJ1-2; d_gene: NA; abundance: NA; v_gene: TRBV5-6; CDR3nt: TGTGCCAGCAGCTTGGGGTGGACAGCTAACTATGGCTACACCTTC; CDR3aa: CASSLGWTANYGYTF
j_gene: TRBJ2-3; d_gene: TRBD2; abundance: NA; v_gene: TRBV10-3; CDR3nt: TGTGCCATCAGTGCCCAACCCGGACTAGCGGGGACCACAGATACGCAGTATTTT; CDR3aa: CAISAQPGLAGTTDTQYF
j_gene: TRBJ1-2; d_gene: TRBD1; abundance: NA; v_gene: TRBV24-1; CDR3nt: TGTGCCACCAGTGATGCCGGGACAGATTATGGCTACACCTTC; CDR3aa: CATSDAGTDYGYTF
j_gene: TRBJ1-6; d_gene: NA; abundance: NA; v_gene: TRBV6-5; CDR3nt: TGTGCCAGCACCCCCTCCGAGGGAGTATATTCACCCCTCCACTTT; CDR3aa: CASTPSEGVYSPLHF
j_gene: TRBJ1-2; d_gene: TRBD1; abundance: NA; v_gene: TRBV18; CDR3nt: TGTGCCAGCTCACCTTTGGACAGGGGTGTTGGCTACACCTTC; CDR3aa: CASSPLDRGVGYTF
j_gene: TRBJ2-7; d_gene: NA; abundance: NA; v_gene: TRBV5-1; CDR3nt: TGCGCCAGCAGCTCCGGGACAAACTCCTACGAGCAGTACTTC; CDR3aa: CASSSGTNSYEQYF
j_gene: TRBJ2-1; d_gene: TRBD1; abundance: once; v_gene: TRBV19; CDR3nt: TGTGCCAGTAGTATCTTTGGGACAGGTGGGGATGAGCAGTTCTTC; CDR3aa: CASSIFGTGGDEQFF
j_gene: TRBJ1-5; d_gene: TRBD1; abundance: NA; v_gene: TRBV2; CDR3nt: TGTGCCAGCAGTGTTCCCCAGGAGACAGGGGGCATTAGGGGCAATCAGCCCCAGCATTTT; CDR3aa: CASSVPQETGGIRGNQPQHF
j_gene: TRBJ1-6; d_gene: TRBD1; abundance: NA; v_gene: TRBV6-1; CDR3nt: TGTGCCAGCAGTGATTATTTGCGGGACAGGGGTAATTCACCCCTCCACTTT; CDR3aa: CASSDYLRDRGNSPLHF
j_gene: TRBJ1-1; d_gene: NA; abundance: NA; v_gene: TRBV5-1; CDR3nt: TGCGCCAGCTTAAAGGACAAAAACACTGAAGCTTTCTTT; CDR3aa: CASLKDKNTEAFF
j_gene: TRBJ1-6; d_gene: TRBD1; abundance: NA; v_gene: TRBV27; CDR3nt: TGTGCCAGCAGTTTATTTGGGGACAGGGGGCACTCACCCCTCCACTTT; CDR3aa: CASSLFGDRGHSPLHF
j_gene: TRBJ1-1; d_gene: NA; abundance: NA; v_gene: TRBV7-9; CDR3nt: TGTGCCAGCAGCTTAGCGGGCAGGAACACTGAAGCTTTCTTT; CDR3aa: CASSLAGRNTEAFF
j_gene: TRBJ1-1; d_gene: NA; abundance: once; v_gene: TRBV24-1; CDR3nt: TGTGCCACCAGTGATCCAATCCGGGTTAGGAACACTGAAGCTTTCTTT; CDR3aa: CATSDPIRVRNTEAFF
j_gene: TRBJ2-7; d_gene: NA; abundance: NA; v_gene: TRBV19; CDR3nt: TGTGCCAGTAGTATCCGGACAGTTCCCTACGAGCAGTACTTC; CDR3aa: CASSIRTVPYEQYF
j_gene: TRBJ1-6; d_gene: NA; abundance: NA; v_gene: TRBV7-2; CDR3nt: TGTGCCAGCAGCTTGAATTTGGACAGTAACTATAATTCACCCCTCCACTTT; CDR3aa: CASSLNLDSNYNSPLHF
j_gene: TRBJ1-2; d_gene: NA; abundance: NA; v_gene: TRBV18; CDR3nt: TGTGCCAGCTCACTACCCTTGCATCAGGGGTATGGCTACACCTTC; CDR3aa: CASSLPLHQGYGYTF
j_gene: TRBJ1-6; d_gene: TRBD1; abundance: NA; v_gene: TRBV7-2; CDR3nt: TGTGCCAGCAGCTCGTACTCAGGGGGCGGTTCACCCCTCCACTTT; CDR3aa: CASSSYSGGGSPLHF
j_gene: TRBJ1-6; d_gene: NA; abundance: NA; v_gene: TRBV5-6; CDR3nt: TGTGCCAGCAGCGTCCGACAGGCCAATTCACCCCTCCACTTT; CDR3aa: CASSVRQANSPLHF
j_gene: TRBJ1-3; d_gene: NA; abundance: NA; v_gene: TRBV18; CDR3nt: TGTGCCAGCTCACCGCCAGGGCAGAGCTCTGGAAACACCATATATTTT; CDR3aa: CASSPPGQSSGNTIYF
j_gene: TRBJ1-1; d_gene: NA; abundance: NA; v_gene: TRBV19; CDR3nt: TGTGCCAGTAGTATAGCGGGCAGGGCCTACACTGAAGCTTTCTTT; CDR3aa: CASSIAGRAYTEAFF
j_gene: TRBJ1-1; d_gene: NA; abundance: NA; v_gene: TRBV28; CDR3nt: TGTGCCAGCAGCCGTGGGAGGATGGCTTTCTTT; CDR3aa: CASSRGRMAFF
j_gene: TRBJ1-3; d_gene: NA; abundance: NA; v_gene: TRBV18; CDR3nt: TGTGCCAGCTCACCAGTCTCCTCTGGAAACACCATATATTTT; CDR3aa: CASSPVSSGNTIYF
j_gene: TRBJ1-3; d_gene: NA; abundance: NA; v_gene: TRBV18; CDR3nt: TGTGCCAGCTCACCGTTTTCAGGTGTGGATGGAAACACCATATATTTT; CDR3aa: CASSPFSGVDGNTIYF
j_gene: TRBJ1-1; d_gene: TRBD1; abundance: NA; v_gene: TRBV5-1; CDR3nt: TGCGCCAGCAGCTTGTCGGGACAGAGTCTAACTGAAGCTTTCTTT; CDR3aa: CASSLSGQSLTEAFF
j_gene: TRBJ2-7; d_gene: NA; abundance: NA; v_gene: TRBV9; CDR3nt: TGTGCCAGCAGCCCAGGGGCCTACGAGCAGTACTTC; CDR3aa: CASSPGAYEQYF
j_gene: TRBJ2-7; d_gene: TRBD1; abundance: once; v_gene: TRBV18; CDR3nt: TGTGCCAGCTCACCCGGGACAGGGGGCGAGCAGTACTTC; CDR3aa: CASSPGTGGEQYF
j_gene: TRBJ2-3; d_gene: NA; abundance: NA; v_gene: TRBV27; CDR3nt: TGTGCCAGCAGTCTTGGGACATCCGTTCTAGATACGCAGTATTTT; CDR3aa: CASSLGTSVLDTQYF
j_gene: TRBJ2-1; d_gene: TRBD1; abundance: NA; v_gene: TRBV9; CDR3nt: TGTGCCAGCAGCGTAACAGGGGCCTTGGGCAATGAGCAGTTCTTC; CDR3aa: CASSVTGALGNEQFF
j_gene: TRBJ2-2; d_gene: NA; abundance: few; v_gene: TRBV6-4; CDR3nt: TGTGCCAGCAGTGACCAGGGTTCCACCGGGGAGCTGTTTTTT; CDR3aa: CASSDQGSTGELFF
j_gene: TRBJ1-6; d_gene: TRBD1; abundance: few; v_gene: TRBV2; CDR3nt: TGTGCCAGCCAGCAGGGGTCAGGGGGTAATTCACCCCTCCACTTT; CDR3aa: CASQQGSGGNSPLHF
j_gene: TRBJ1-5; d_gene: NA; abundance: NA; v_gene: TRBV20-1; CDR3nt: TGCAGTGCTAGTGACGGAGCAATCATGGCCCAGCATTTT; CDR3aa: CSASDGAIMAQHF
j_gene: TRBJ2-5; d_gene: NA; abundance: NA; v_gene: TRBV5-6; CDR3nt: TGTGCCAGCACCCAGCAAGAGACCCAGTACTTC; CDR3aa: CASTQQETQYF
j_gene: TRBJ2-5; d_gene: TRBD1; abundance: once; v_gene: TRBV2; CDR3nt: TGTGCCAGCAGTGACATAGGGACAGGGAGGGAGACCCAGTACTTC; CDR3aa: CASSDIGTGRETQYF
j_gene: TRBJ2-1; d_gene: TRBD2; abundance: NA; v_gene: TRBV11-2; CDR3nt: TGTGCCAGCAGCTTAGGCAACCGGACTAGCGCTTACAATGAGCAGTTCTTC; CDR3aa: CASSLGNRTSAYNEQFF
j_gene: TRBJ2-1; d_gene: NA; abundance: NA; v_gene: TRBV4-1; CDR3nt: TGCGCCAGCAGCCAGTCGGGGAACAATGAGCAGTTCTTC; CDR3aa: CASSQSGNNEQFF
j_gene: TRBJ1-4; d_gene: TRBD1; abundance: NA; v_gene: TRBV5-6; CDR3nt: TGTGCCAGCAGCGGACGACAGGGGATCGGTGAAAAACTGTTTTTT; CDR3aa: CASSGRQGIGEKLFF
j_gene: TRBJ2-1; d_gene: TRBD1; abundance: NA; v_gene: TRBV5-1; CDR3nt: TGCGCCAGCAGCCGGTTGGGGGACAGCTCCTACAATGAGCAGTTCTTC; CDR3aa: CASSRLGDSSYNEQFF
j_gene: TRBJ1-2; d_gene: NA; abundance: NA; v_gene: TRBV9; CDR3nt: TGTGCCAGCAGCGGAGGGATAAACTATGGCTACACCTTC; CDR3aa: CASSGGINYGYTF
j_gene: TRBJ1-1; d_gene: NA; abundance: NA; v_gene: TRBV18; CDR3nt: TGTGCCAGCTCACCTACGGGCAGGGAGAACACTGAAGCTTTCTTT; CDR3aa: CASSPTGRENTEAFF